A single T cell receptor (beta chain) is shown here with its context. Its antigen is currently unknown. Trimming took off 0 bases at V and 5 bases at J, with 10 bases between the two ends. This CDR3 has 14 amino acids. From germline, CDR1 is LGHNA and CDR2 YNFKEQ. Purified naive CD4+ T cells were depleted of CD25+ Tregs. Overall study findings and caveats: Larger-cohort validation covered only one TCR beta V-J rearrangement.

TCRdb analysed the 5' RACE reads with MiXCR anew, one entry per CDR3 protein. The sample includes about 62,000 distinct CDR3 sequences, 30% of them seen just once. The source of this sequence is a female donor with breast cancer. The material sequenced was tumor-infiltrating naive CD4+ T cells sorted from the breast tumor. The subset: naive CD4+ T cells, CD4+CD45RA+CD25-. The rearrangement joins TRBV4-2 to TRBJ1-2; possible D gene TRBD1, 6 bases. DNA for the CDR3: TGTGCCAGCAGCCAAGAAAACAGGGTATATGGCTACACCTTC. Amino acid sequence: CASSQENRVYGYTF.